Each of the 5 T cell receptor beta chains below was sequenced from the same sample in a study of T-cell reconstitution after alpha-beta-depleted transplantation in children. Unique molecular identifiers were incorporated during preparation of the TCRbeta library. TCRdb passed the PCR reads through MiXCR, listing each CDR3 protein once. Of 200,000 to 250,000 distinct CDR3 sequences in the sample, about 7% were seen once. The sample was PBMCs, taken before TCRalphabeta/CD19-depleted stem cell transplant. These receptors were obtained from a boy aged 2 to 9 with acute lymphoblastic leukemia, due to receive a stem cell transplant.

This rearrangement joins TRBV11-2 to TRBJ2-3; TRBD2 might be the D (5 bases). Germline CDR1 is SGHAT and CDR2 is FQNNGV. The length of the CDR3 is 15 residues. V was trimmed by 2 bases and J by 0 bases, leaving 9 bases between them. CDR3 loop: CASSLHQRSTDTQYF. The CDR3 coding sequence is TGTGCCAGCAGCTTACATCAGCGGAGCACAGATACGCAGTATTTT.

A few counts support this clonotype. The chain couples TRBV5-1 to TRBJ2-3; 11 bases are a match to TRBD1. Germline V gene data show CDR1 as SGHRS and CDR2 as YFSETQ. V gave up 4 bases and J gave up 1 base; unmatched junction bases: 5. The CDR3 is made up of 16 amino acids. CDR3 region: CASSLGQGEGTDTQYF. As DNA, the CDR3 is TGCGCCAGCAGCCTGGGACAGGGGGAAGGCACAGATACGCAGTATTTT.

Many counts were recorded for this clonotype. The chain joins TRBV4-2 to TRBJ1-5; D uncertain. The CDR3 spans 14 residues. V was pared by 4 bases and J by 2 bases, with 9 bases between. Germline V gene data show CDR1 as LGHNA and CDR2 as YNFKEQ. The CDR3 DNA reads TGTGCCAGCAGCCGGGGAAACGGCAATCAGCCCCAGCATTTT. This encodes CASSRGNGNQPQHF.

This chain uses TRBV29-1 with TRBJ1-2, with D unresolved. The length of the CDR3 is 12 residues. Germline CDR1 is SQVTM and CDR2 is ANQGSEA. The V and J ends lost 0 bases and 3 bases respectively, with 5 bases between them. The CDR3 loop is CSVEDTDYGYTF. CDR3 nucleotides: TGCAGCGTTGAAGACACAGACTATGGCTACACCTTC.

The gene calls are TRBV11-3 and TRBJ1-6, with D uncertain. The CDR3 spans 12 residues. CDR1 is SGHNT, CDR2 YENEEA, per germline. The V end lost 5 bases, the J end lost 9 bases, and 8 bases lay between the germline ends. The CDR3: CASSRVRSPLHF. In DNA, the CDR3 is TGTGCCAGCAGCCGAGTACGTTCACCCCTCCACTTT.